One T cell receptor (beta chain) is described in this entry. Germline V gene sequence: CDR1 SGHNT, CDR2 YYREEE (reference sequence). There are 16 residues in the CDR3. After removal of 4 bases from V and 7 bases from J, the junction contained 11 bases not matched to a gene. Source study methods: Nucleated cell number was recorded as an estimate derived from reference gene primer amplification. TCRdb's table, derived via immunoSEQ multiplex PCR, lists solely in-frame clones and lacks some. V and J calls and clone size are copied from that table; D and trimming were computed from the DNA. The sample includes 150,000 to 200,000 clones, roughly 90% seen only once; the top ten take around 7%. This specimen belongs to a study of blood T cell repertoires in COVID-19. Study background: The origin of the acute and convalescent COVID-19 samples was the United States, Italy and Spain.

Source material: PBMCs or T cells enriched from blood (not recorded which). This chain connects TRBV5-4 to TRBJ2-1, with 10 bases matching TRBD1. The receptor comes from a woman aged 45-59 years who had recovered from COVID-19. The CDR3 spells CASSEPPGQGPNEQFF. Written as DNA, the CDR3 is TGTGCCAGCAGCGAACCGCCGGGACAGGGGCCTAATGAGCAGTTCTTC.